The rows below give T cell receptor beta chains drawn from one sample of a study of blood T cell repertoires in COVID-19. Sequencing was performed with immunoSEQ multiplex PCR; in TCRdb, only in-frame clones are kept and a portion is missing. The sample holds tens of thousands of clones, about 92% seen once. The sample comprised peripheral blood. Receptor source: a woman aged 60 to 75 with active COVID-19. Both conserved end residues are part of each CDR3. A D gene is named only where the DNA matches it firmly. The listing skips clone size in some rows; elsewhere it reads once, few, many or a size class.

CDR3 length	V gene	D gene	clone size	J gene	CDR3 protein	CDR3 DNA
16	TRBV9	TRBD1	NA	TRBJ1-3	CASSPSGQGHGNTIYF	TGTGCCAGCAGCCCCAGTGGACAGGGACATGGAAACACCATATATTTT
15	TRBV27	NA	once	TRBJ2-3	CASSLGGMLTDTQYF	TGTGCCAGCAGTTTAGGAGGGATGCTCACAGATACGCAGTATTTT
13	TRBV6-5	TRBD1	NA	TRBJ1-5	CASWTGFGQPQHF	TGTGCCAGTTGGACAGGGTTCGGTCAGCCCCAGCATTTT
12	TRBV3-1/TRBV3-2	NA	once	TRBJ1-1	CASSPSSTEAFF	TGTGCCAGCAGCCCATCGAGCACTGAAGCTTTCTTT
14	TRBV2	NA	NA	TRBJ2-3	CASSVAGATDTQYF	TGTGCCAGCAGTGTCGCGGGGGCCACAGATACGCAGTATTTT
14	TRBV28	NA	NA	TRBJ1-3	CASSPGGSGNTIYF	TGTGCCAGCAGCCCCGGCGGTTCTGGAAACACCATATATTTT
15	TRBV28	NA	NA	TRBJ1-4	CASSWSVATNEKLFF	TGTGCCAGCAGTTGGTCAGTTGCAACTAATGAAAAACTGTTTTTT
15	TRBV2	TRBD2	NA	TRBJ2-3	CASTPGTSGADTQYF	TGTGCCAGTACCCCCGGGACTAGCGGTGCAGATACGCAGTATTTT
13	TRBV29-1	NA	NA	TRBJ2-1	CSVTTQGKSGQFF	TGCAGCGTTACTACACAGGGCAAGTCTGGGCAGTTCTTC
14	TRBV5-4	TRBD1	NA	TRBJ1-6	CASSMDRVRSPLHF	TGTGCCAGCAGCATGGACAGGGTGAGGTCACCCCTCCACTTT
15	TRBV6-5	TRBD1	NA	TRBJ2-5	CASRRDRARGETQYF	TGTGCCAGCAGAAGGGACAGGGCGCGCGGGGAGACCCAGTACTTC